Below, 4 T cell receptor beta chains from the same sample are listed, as sequenced in a study of blood T cell repertoires in COVID-19. Produced via immunoSEQ multiplex PCR; TCRdb's table is partial and in-frame only. The repertoire includes around 120,000 clones, about 88% of them detected once, and 2.1% sits in the top ten. The sequenced material came from peripheral blood. These receptors were obtained from a human donor in a cohort sampled during active COVID-19.

The chain carries TRBV7-3 and TRBJ2-2; 8 bases agree with TRBD1. V lost 2 bases and J lost 4; bases outside the gene matches: 0. The CDR3 is 14 residues long. Germline loops: CDR1 SGHTA, CDR2 FQGTGA. CDR3 in amino acids: CASSLGQGTGELFF. DNA for the CDR3: TGTGCCAGCAGCTTAGGACAGGGCACCGGGGAGCTGTTTTTT.

The V gene is TRBV7-6, the J gene TRBJ2-2; TRBD2 agrees at 7 bases. The CDR3 contains 20 residues. CDR1 and CDR2 from the germline V gene are SGHVS and FNYEAQ. V lost 0 bases, J lost 3 bases, and 16 bases stayed unmatched. The CDR3 sequence: CASSLAPPPFSGKYTGELFF. The CDR3 DNA reads TGTGCCAGCAGCTTAGCGCCTCCCCCCTTCAGCGGGAAATACACCGGGGAGCTGTTTTTT. The whole variable domain, filled in from reference TRBV7-6 and TRBJ2-2, reads GAGVSQSPRYKVTKRGQDVALRCDPISGHVSLYWYRQALGQGPEFLTYFNYEAQQDKSGLPNDRFSAERPEGSISTLTIQRTEQRDSAMYRCASSLAPPPFSGKYTGELFFGEGSRLTVL.

The chain couples TRBV11-3 to TRBJ2-7; D is perhaps TRBD1 (6 bases). Germline values: CDR1 SGHNT, CDR2 YENEEA. V lost 8 bases and J 1 base, leaving 12 bases between the germline ends. The CDR3 length is 13 residues. The CDR3 nucleotides read TGTGCCAGCGGAAAGACAGGTTCCTACGAGCAGTACTTC. Translated, it gives CASGKTGSYEQYF. The full variable domain, in which reference TRBV11-3 and TRBJ2-7 provide the parts outside the CDR3, is EAGVVQSPRYKIIEKKQPVAFWCNPISGHNTLYWYLQNLGQGPELLIRYENEEAVDDSQLPKDRFSAERLKGVDSTLKIQPAELGDSAVYLCASGKTGSYEQYFGPGTRLTVT.

The rearrangement uses TRBV3-1 (or the pseudogene TRBV3-2) and TRBJ2-2, with 8 bases lining up with TRBD2. This CDR3 is 16 amino acids long. The V gene's germline CDR1 is LGHDT and CDR2 YNNKEL (reference sequence). V was clipped by 4 bases and J by 1 base; unmatched bases: 5. The CDR3 DNA sequence: TGTGCCAGCAGCCCGAAAACTAGCGGGAACACCGGGGAGCTGTTTTTT. It yields the protein CASSPKTSGNTGELFF.